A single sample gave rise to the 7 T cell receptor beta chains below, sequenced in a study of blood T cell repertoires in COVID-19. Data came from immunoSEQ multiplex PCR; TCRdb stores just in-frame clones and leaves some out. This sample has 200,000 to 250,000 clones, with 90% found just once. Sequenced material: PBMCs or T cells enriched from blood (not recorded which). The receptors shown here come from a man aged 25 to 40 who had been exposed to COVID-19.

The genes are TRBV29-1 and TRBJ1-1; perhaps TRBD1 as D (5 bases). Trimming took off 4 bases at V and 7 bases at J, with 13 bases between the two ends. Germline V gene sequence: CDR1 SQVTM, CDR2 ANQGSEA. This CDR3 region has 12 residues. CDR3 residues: CSVAAQGIEAFF. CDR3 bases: TGCAGCGTTGCCGCCCAGGGAATTGAAGCTTTCTTT.

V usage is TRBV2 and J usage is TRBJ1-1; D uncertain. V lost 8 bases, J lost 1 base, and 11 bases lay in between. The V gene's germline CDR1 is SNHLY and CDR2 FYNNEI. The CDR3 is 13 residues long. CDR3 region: CASAHTTNTEAFF. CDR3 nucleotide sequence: TGTGCCAGCGCCCACACCACGAACACTGAAGCTTTCTTT.

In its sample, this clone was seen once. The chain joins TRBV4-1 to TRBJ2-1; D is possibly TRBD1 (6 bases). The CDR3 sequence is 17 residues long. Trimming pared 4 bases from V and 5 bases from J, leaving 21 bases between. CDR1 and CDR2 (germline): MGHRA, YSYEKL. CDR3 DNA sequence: TGCGCCAGCAGCCGCCACCCCCGGGACAATCTGCACAATGAGCAGTTCTTC. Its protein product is CASSRHPRDNLHNEQFF.

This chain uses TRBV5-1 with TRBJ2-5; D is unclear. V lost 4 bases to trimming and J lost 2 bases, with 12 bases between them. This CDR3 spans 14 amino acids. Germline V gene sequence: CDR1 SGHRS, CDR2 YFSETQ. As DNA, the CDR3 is TGCGCCAGCAGCCGTATAGAGAATCAAGAGACCCAGTACTTC. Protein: CASSRIENQETQYF.

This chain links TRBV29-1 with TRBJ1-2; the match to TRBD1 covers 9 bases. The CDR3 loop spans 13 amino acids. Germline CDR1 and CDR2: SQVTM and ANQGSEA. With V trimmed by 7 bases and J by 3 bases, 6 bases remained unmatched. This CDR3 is CSAPTGGDYGYTF. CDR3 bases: TGCAGCGCACCGACAGGGGGAGACTATGGCTACACCTTC. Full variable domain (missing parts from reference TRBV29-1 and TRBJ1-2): SAVISQKPSRDICQRGTSLTIQCQVDSQVTMMFWYRQQPGQSLTLIATANQGSEATYESGFVIDKFPISRPNLTFSTLTVSNMSPEDSSIYLCSAPTGGDYGYTFGSGTRLTVV.

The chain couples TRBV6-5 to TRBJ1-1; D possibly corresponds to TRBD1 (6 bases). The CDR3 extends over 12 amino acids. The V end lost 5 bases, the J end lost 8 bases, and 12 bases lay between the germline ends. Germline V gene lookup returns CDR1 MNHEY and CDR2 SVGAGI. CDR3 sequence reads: CASSPGTFEAFF. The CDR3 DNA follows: TGTGCCAGCAGTCCTGGGACATTCGAAGCTTTCTTT.

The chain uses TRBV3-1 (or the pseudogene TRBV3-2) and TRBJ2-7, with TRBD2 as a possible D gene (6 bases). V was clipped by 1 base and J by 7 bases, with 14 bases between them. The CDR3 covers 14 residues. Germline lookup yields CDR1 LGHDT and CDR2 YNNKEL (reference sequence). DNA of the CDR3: TGTGCCAGCAGCCAAGGGGGCGGGGATGGAGAGCAGTACTTC. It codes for CASSQGGGDGEQYF.